The present entry profiles one T cell receptor (beta chain) with its context. This sample was included in a study of control samples from healthy donors and cancer patients. The data were produced by immunoSEQ multiplex PCR, yet TCRdb's version contains in-frame clones alone and is incomplete. The data contain 100,000 to 150,000 clones, 85% to 95% of them singletons. This CDR3 is 13 amino acids long. Germline CDR1 SGHRS, CDR2 YFSETQ. V gave up 0 bases and J gave up 10 bases, with 10 bases separating them. This TCR came from a man of 80 years or more with head and neck cancer. The chain recombines TRBV5-1 with TRBJ1-4, with D unclear. What was sequenced was PBMCs. CDR3 nucleotides: TGCGCCAGCAGCTTGGCCTTACGGGGAAAACTGTTTTTT. Translating gives CASSLALRGKLFF. Full variable domain (missing parts from reference TRBV5-1 and TRBJ1-4): KAGVTQTPRYLIKTRGQQVTLSCSPISGHRSVSWYQQTPGQGLQFLFEYFSETQRNKGNFPGRFSGRQFSNSRSEMNVSTLELGDSALYLCASSLALRGKLFFGSGTQLSVL.